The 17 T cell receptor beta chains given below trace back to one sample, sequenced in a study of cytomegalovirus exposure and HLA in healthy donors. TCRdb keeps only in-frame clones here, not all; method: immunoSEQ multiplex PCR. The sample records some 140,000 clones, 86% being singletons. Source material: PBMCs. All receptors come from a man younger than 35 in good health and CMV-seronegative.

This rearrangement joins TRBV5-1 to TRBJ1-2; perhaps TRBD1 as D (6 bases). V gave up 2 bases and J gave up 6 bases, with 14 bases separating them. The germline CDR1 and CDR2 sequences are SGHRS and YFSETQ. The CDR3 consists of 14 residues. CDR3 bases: TGCGCCAGCAGCTTCCACAGGGAAACCGATGGCTACACCTTC. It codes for CASSFHRETDGYTF.

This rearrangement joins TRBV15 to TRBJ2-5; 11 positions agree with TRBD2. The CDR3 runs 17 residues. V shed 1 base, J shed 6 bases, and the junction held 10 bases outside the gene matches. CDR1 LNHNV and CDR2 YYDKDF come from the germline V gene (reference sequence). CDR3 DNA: TGTGCCACCAGCAGAGGGCGGGGGACTAGCGGAACCCAGACCCAGTACTTC. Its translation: CATSRGRGTSGTQTQYF.

Here the CDR3 DNA reads TGTGCCAGCAGTTCGGGACAGGGAGGCCCCTACAATGAGCAGTTCTTC. It codes for CASSSGQGGPYNEQFF. This sequence joins TRBV27 and TRBJ2-1; 9 nucleotides agree with TRBD1. V shed 4 bases and J 2 bases; nucleotides not matched to a gene: 6. CDR1 and CDR2 (germline): MNHEY, SMNVEV (reference sequence). The CDR3 loop spans 16 amino acids.

The CDR3 DNA sequence: TGTGCCAGCAGTACAGATGCTAACTATGGCTACACCTTC. Protein: CASSTDANYGYTF. The chain links TRBV6-6 to TRBJ1-2; no clear D. CDR1 is MNHNY, CDR2 SVGAGI, per germline (reference sequence). The ends were cut back, 5 bases at V and 0 bases at J, with 7 bases in the middle. The CDR3 contains 13 residues.

CDR3 sequence (DNA): TGTGCCAGCAGCCCGCAGACAGGGGGCGCTGGATACGAGCAGTACTTC. Protein product: CASSPQTGGAGYEQYF. The gene calls are TRBV7-2 and TRBJ2-7, with 10 bases matching TRBD1. The CDR3 has 16 residues. V lost 5 bases and J lost 4; bases outside the gene matches: 11. CDR1 and CDR2 (germline): SGHTA, FQGNSA.

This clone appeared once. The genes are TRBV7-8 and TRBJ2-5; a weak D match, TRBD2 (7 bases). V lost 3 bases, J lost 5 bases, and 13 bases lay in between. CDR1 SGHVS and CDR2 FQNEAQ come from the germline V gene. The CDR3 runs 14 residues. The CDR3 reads CASSFLGGAETQYF. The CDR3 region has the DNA TGTGCCAGCAGCTTCTTGGGGGGGGCGGAGACCCAGTACTTC. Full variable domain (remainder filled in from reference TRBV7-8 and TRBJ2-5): GAGVSQSPRYKVAKRGQDVALRCDPISGHVSLFWYQQALGQGPEFLTYFQNEAQLDKSGLPSDRFFAERPEGSVSTLKIQRTQQEDSAVYLCASSFLGGAETQYFGPGTRLLVL.

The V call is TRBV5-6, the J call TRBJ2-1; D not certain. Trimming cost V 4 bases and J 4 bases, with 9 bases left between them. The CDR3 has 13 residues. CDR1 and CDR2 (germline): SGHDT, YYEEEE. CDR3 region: CASSIDRYNEQFF. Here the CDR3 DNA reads TGTGCCAGCAGCATCGATCGGTACAATGAGCAGTTCTTC.

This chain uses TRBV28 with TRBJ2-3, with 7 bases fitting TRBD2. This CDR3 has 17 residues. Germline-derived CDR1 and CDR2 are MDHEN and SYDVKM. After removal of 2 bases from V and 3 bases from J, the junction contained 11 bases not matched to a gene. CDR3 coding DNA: TGTGCCAGCAGTTTAGACCTCGCGGGAGTTGAAACAGATACGCAGTATTTT. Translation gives CASSLDLAGVETDTQYF.

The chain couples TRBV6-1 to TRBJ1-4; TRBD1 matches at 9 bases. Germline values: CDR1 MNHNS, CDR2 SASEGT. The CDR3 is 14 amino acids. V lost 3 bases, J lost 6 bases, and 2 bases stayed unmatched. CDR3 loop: CASSERTGDEKLFF. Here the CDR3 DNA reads TGTGCCAGCAGTGAGAGGACAGGGGATGAAAAACTGTTTTTT.

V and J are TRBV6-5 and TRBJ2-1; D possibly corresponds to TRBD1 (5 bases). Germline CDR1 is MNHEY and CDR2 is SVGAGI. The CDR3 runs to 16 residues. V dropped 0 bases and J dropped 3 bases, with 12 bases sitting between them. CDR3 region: CASSYSARVLYNEQFF. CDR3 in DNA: TGTGCCAGCAGTTACTCGGCCAGGGTCCTCTACAATGAGCAGTTCTTC.

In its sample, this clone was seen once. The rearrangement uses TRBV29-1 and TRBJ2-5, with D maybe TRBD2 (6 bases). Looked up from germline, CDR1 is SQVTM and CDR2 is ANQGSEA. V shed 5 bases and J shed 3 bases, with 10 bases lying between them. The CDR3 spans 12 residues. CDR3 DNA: TGCAGCGTTTCGGTAGCGGAAGAGACCCAGTACTTC. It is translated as CSVSVAEETQYF.

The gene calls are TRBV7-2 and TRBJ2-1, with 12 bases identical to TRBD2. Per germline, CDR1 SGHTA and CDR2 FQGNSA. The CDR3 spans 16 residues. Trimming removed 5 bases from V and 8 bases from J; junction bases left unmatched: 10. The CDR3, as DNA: TGTGCCAGCAGCCCCACACTAGCGGGGGGCGTCGATGAGCAGTTCTTC. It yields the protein CASSPTLAGGVDEQFF.

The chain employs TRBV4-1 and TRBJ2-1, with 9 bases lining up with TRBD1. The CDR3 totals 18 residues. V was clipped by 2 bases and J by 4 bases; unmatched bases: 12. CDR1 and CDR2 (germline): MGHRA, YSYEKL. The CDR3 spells CASSQLPPRTGAYNEQFF. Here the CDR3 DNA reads TGCGCCAGCAGCCAACTTCCCCCACGGACAGGGGCATACAATGAGCAGTTCTTC.

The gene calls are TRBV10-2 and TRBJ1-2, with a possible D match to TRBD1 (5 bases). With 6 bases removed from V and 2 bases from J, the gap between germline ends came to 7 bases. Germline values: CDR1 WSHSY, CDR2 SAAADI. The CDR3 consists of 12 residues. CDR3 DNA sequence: TGCGCCAGCAGATCAGGGAACTATGGCTACACCTTC. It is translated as CASRSGNYGYTF.

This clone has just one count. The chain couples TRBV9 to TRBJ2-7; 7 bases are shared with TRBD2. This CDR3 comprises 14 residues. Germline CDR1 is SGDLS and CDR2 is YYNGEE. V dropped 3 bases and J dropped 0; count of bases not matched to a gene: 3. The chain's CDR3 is CASSARGSSYEQYF. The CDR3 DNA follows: TGTGCCAGCAGCGCGCGGGGGAGCTCCTACGAGCAGTACTTC. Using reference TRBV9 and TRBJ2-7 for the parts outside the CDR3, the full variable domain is DSGVTQTPKHLITATGQRVTLRCSPRSGDLSVYWYQQSLDQGLQFLIQYYNGEERAKGNILERFSAQQFPDLHSELNLSSLELGDSALYFCASSARGSSYEQYFGPGTRLTVT.

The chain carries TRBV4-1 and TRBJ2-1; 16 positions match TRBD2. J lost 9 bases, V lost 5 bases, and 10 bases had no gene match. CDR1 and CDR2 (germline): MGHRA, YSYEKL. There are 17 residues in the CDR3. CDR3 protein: CASSSIPGLAGGVEQFF. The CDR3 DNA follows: TGCGCCAGCAGCTCCATACCGGGACTAGCGGGGGGGGTTGAGCAGTTCTTC.

The CDR3 DNA reads TGTGCCAGCAGCAGAGGGTACAGCGAGACTTATGGTCATAGCTACACCTTC. As protein: CASSRGYSETYGHSYTF. The rearrangement uses TRBV7-9 and TRBJ1-2; D is unclear. The germline CDR1 and CDR2 sequences are SEHNR and FQNEAQ (reference sequence). The CDR3 totals 17 residues. V lost 5 bases, J lost 9 bases, and 28 bases lay in between.